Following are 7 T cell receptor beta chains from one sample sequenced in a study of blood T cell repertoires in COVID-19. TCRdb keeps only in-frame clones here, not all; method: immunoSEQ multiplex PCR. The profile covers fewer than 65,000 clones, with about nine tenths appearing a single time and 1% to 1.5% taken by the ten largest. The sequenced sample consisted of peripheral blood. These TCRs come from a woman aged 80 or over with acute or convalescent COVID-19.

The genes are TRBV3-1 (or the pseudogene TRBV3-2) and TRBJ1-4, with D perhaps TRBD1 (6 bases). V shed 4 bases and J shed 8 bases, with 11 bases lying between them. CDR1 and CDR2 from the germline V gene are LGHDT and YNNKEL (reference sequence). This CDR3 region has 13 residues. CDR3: CASSPSGDEKLFF. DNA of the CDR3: TGTGCCAGCAGCCCCTCAGGGGACGAAAAACTGTTTTTT.

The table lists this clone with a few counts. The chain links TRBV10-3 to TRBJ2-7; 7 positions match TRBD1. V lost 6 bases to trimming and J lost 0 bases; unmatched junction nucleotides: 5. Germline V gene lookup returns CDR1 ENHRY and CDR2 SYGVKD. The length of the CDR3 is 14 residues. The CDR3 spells CAIRGDSSSYEQYF. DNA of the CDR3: TGTGCCATCAGAGGGGACAGCTCCTCCTACGAGCAGTACTTC.

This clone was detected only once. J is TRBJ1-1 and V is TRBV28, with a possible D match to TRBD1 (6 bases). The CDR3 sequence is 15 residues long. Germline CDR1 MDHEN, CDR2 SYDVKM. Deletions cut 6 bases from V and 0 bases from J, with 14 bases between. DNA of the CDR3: TGTGCCAGCAGACCAAACAGGGCTATGAACACTGAAGCTTTCTTT. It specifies CASRPNRAMNTEAFF.

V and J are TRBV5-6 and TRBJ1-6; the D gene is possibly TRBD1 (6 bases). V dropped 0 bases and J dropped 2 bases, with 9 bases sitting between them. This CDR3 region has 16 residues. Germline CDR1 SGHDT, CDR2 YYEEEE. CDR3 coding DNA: TGTGCCAGCAGCTTGGTGGGGGCCACCTATAATTCACCCCTCCACTTT. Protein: CASSLVGATYNSPLHF.

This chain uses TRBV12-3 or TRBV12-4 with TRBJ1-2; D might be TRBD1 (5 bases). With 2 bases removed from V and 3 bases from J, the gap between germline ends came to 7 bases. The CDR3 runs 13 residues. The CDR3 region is CASSLPGHYGYTF. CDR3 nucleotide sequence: TGTGCCAGCAGTTTACCAGGGCACTATGGCTACACCTTC.

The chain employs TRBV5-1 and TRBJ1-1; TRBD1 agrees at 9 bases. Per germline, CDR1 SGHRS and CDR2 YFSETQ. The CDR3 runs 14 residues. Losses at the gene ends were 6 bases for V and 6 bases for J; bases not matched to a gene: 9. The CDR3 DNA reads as TGCGCCAGCACTACAGGGGGCGAGTTCGCTGAAGCTTTCTTT. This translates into CASTTGGEFAEAFF.

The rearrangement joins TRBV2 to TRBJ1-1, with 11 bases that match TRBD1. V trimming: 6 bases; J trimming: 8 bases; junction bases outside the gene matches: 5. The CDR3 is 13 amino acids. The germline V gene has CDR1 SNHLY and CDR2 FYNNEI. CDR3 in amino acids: CASSLRDRGEAFF. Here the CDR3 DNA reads TGTGCCAGCAGCCTCAGGGACAGGGGGGAAGCTTTCTTT.